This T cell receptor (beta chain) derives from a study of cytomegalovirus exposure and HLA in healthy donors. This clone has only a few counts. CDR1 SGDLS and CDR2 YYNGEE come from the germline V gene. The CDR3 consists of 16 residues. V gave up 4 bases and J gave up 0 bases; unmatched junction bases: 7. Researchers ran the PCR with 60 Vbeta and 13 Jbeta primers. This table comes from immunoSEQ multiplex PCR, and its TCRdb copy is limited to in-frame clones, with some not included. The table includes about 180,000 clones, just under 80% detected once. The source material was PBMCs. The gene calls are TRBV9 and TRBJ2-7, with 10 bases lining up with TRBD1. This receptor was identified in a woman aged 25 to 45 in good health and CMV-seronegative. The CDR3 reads CASSPRTGGGSYEQYF. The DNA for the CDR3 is TGTGCCAGCAGCCCGCGGACAGGGGGTGGCTCCTACGAGCAGTACTTC.